The subject of this entry is one T cell receptor (beta chain). The sample belongs to a study of blood T cells in healthy people across ages. The V and J ends lost 3 bases and 13 bases, in that order; junction bases with no gene match: 16. Germline CDR1 reads DFQATT; CDR2 reads SNEGSKA (reference sequence). The CDR3 consists of 15 residues. The use of a sample-barcoded 5' primer and a J-beta primer mix characterized a second PCR of roughly 6 to 11 cycles. TCRdb reprocessed the 5' RACE reads via MiXCR and lists one record per CDR3 protein. The repertoire has 800,000 or so distinct CDR3 sequences, less than 80% of them found once; the top ten carry 25% to 35%.

The sequenced material came from blood. The chain joins TRBV20-1 to TRBJ2-1; 9 nucleotides line up with TRBD1. This TCR derives from a man aged 25 to 45 in good health. This CDR3 reads CSASRGQGRRETQFF. The CDR3, as DNA: TGCAGTGCTAGTCGTGGACAGGGGAGAAGGGAGACCCAGTTCTTC.